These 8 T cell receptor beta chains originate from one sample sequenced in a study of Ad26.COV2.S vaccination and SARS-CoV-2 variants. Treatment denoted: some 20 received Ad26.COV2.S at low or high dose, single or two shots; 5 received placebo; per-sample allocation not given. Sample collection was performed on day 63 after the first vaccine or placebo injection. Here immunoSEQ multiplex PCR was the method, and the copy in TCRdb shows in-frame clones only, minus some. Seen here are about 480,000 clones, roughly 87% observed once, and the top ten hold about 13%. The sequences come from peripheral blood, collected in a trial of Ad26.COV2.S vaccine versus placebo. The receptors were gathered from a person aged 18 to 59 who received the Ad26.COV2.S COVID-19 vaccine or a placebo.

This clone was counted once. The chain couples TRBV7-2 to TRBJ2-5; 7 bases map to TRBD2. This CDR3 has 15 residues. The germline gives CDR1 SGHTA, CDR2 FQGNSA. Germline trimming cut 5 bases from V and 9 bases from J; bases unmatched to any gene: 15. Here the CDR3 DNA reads TGTGCCAGCAGCCCCACCCCGGGCGGGAGAGGGCCCCAGTACTTC. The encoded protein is CASSPTPGGRGPQYF.

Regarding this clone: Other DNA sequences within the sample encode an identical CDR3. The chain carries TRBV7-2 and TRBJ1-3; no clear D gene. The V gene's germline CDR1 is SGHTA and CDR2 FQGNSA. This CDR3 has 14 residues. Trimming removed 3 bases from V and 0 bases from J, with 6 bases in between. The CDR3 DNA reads TGTGCCAGCAGCTTCGGCGGCTCTGGAAACACCATATATTTT. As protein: CASSFGGSGNTIYF.

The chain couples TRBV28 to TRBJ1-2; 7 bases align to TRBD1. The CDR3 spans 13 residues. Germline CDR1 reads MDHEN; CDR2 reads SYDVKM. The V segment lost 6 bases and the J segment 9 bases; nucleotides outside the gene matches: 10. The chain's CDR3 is CASRAQGRERYTF. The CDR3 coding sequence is TGTGCCAGCAGGGCACAGGGGCGAGAGCGCTACACCTTC.

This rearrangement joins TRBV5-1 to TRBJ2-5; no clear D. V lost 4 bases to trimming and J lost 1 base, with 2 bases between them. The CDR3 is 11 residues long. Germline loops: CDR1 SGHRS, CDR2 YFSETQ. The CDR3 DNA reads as TGCGCCAGCAGCATCCAAGAGACCCAGTACTTC. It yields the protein CASSIQETQYF.

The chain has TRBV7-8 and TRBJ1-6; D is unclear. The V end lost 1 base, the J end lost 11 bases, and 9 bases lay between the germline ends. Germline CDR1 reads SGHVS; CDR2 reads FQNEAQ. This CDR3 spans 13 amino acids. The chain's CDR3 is CASSLGREAPLHF. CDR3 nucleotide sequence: TGTGCCAGCAGCTTAGGGCGGGAGGCACCCCTCCACTTT.

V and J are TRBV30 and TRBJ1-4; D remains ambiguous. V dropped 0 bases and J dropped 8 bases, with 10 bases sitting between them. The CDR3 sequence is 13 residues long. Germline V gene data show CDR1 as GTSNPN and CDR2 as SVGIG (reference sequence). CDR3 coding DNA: TGTGCCTGGAGTGTACGGTTTGGGGAAAAACTGTTTTTT. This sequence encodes CAWSVRFGEKLFF.

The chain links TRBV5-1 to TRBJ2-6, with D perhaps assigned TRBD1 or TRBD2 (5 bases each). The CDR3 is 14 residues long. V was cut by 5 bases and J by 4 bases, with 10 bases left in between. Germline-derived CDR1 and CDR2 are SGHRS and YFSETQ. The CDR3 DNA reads TGCGCCAGCAGTTCGGGGACCGGGGCCAACGTCCTGACTTTC. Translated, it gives CASSSGTGANVLTF.

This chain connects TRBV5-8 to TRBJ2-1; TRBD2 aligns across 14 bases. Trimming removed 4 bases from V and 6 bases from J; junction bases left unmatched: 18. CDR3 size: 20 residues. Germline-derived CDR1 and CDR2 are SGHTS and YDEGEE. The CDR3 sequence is CASSPRPGLAGVRWVNEQFF. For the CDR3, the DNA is TGTGCCAGCAGCCCCCGACCGGGACTAGCGGGAGTAAGGTGGGTCAATGAGCAGTTCTTC.